The 13 T cell receptor beta chains presented below share a single source sample, sequenced in a study of blood T cell repertoires in COVID-19. Sequencing used immunoSEQ multiplex PCR; TCRdb keeps in-frame clones, though not all of them. The repertoire has over 150,000 clones, 87% of them found once; the top ten carry 3% to 4.5%. Input material: peripheral blood. The receptor set was obtained from a woman in her sixties who had recovered from COVID-19.

With respect to this clone: Other nucleotide sequences from this sample produce the same CDR3. This CDR3 reads CSVAPQGGKVDTEAFF. Written as DNA, the CDR3 is TGCAGCGTCGCCCCACAGGGCGGTAAGGTAGACACTGAAGCTTTCTTT. The chain combines TRBV29-1 with TRBJ1-1; D might be TRBD1 (6 bases). Per germline, CDR1 SQVTM and CDR2 ANQGSEA. CDR3 length equals 16 residues. Trimming stripped 6 bases from V and 3 bases from J, with 23 bases between.

The rearrangement links TRBV10-1 to TRBJ2-7, with 8 bases that match TRBD2. The CDR3 consists of 13 residues. CDR1 and CDR2 (germline): WNHNN, SYGVQD (reference sequence). V lost 8 bases to trimming and J lost 5 bases; unmatched junction nucleotides: 8. The CDR3 region is CASSRQAGDEQYF. CDR3 DNA: TGCGCCAGCTCCCGGCAAGCGGGGGACGAGCAGTACTTC.

This chain links TRBV7-9 with TRBJ2-7; possible D gene TRBD2, 7 bases. The germline CDR1 and CDR2 sequences are SEHNR and FQNEAQ (reference sequence). The CDR3 length is 14 residues. Trimming took off 1 base at V and 6 bases at J, with 13 bases between the two ends. The CDR3 sequence: CASSLEGGGSEQYF. DNA for the CDR3: TGTGCCAGCAGCTTAGAAGGGGGAGGGAGCGAGCAGTACTTC.

In this sample, this clone turned up once. The CDR3 here is CASSLGNRVYNEQFF. Written as DNA, the CDR3 is TGTGCCAGCAGCTTAGGGAACAGGGTCTACAATGAGCAGTTCTTC. The chain carries TRBV7-9 and TRBJ2-1; the D gene is possibly TRBD1 (6 bases). The CDR3 runs to 15 residues. Trimming removed 1 base at V and 3 bases at J, with 10 bases between. Germline V gene data show CDR1 as SEHNR and CDR2 as FQNEAQ (reference sequence).

The chain is built from TRBV7-9 and TRBJ2-5; 11 positions agree with TRBD2. Looked up from germline, CDR1 is SEHNR and CDR2 is FQNEAQ (reference sequence). This CDR3 has 18 amino acids. The trim removed 0 bases at V and 0 bases at J, leaving 6 bases unmatched. The chain's CDR3 is CASSLAKRLAGNQETQYF. The CDR3 DNA reads TGTGCCAGCAGCTTAGCTAAGAGACTAGCGGGGAACCAAGAGACCCAGTACTTC. Full variable domain (remainder filled in from reference TRBV7-9 and TRBJ2-5): DTGVSQNPRHKITKRGQNVTFRCDPISEHNRLYWYRQTLGQGPEFLTYFQNEAQLEKSRLLSDRFSAERPKGSFSTLEIQRTEQGDSAMYLCASSLAKRLAGNQETQYFGPGTRLLVL.

CDR3 sequence reads: CASSLEATSGGGETQYF. Here the CDR3 DNA reads TGCGCCAGCAGCTTGGAAGCGACTAGCGGGGGGGGAGAGACCCAGTACTTC. V usage is TRBV5-1 and J usage is TRBJ2-5; 14 bases align to TRBD2. Trimming at V came to 0 bases and at J to 4 bases, leaving 5 bases not matched to a gene. The germline V gene has CDR1 SGHRS and CDR2 YFSETQ. The CDR3 totals 17 residues. Based on the CDR3 plus reference TRBV5-1 and TRBJ2-5, the full variable domain is KAGVTQTPRYLIKTRGQQVTLSCSPISGHRSVSWYQQTPGQGLQFLFEYFSETQRNKGNFPGRFSGRQFSNSRSEMNVSTLELGDSALYLCASSLEATSGGGETQYFGPGTRLLVL.

The V and J genes are TRBV5-1 and TRBJ1-5; TRBD1 might be the D (5 bases). Per germline, CDR1 SGHRS and CDR2 YFSETQ. The CDR3 is 16 residues long. The germline V and J ends were trimmed by 2 bases and 2 bases, with 14 bases remaining between them. Here the CDR3 reads CASSFGATGGNQPQHF. Here the CDR3 DNA reads TGCGCCAGCAGCTTTGGGGCCACCGGAGGCAATCAGCCCCAGCATTTT.

The chain has TRBV5-1 and TRBJ1-1; TRBD1 aligns across 9 bases. V shed 1 base, J shed 1 base, and the junction held 5 bases outside the gene matches. The germline V gene encodes CDR1 SGHRS and CDR2 YFSETQ. This CDR3 contains 16 residues. The CDR3 DNA reads TGCGCCAGCAGCTTGACCCCGGGACAGGGGAACACTGAAGCTTTCTTT. Translation: CASSLTPGQGNTEAFF. Together with reference TRBV5-1 and TRBJ1-1, the CDR3 gives the full variable domain: KAGVTQTPRYLIKTRGQQVTLSCSPISGHRSVSWYQQTPGQGLQFLFEYFSETQRNKGNFPGRFSGRQFSNSRSEMNVSTLELGDSALYLCASSLTPGQGNTEAFFGQGTRLTVV.

The J gene is TRBJ1-2, the V gene TRBV5-1, with 12 bases matching TRBD1. This CDR3 has 16 residues. J gave up 3 bases and V 4 bases, and 7 bases lay outside the gene matches. Germline CDR1 reads SGHRS; CDR2 reads YFSETQ. CDR3 bases: TGCGCCAGCAGCACCGGGACAGGGGGCCAATACTATGGCTACACCTTC. This codes for CASSTGTGGQYYGYTF.

This chain connects TRBV2 to TRBJ1-2, with TRBD1 matching over 9 bases. Unmatched junction bases numbered 5, after V lost 7 bases and J lost 2 bases. Looked up from germline, CDR1 is SNHLY and CDR2 is FYNNEI. CDR3 length: 14 amino acids. This CDR3 is CASTGTGPNYGYTF. CDR3 nucleotides: TGTGCCAGCACCGGGACAGGGCCAAACTATGGCTACACCTTC.

The J gene is TRBJ2-5, the V gene TRBV7-3, with TRBD1 identical over 8 bases. Germline V gene lookup returns CDR1 SGHTA and CDR2 FQGTGA. The CDR3 loop spans 15 amino acids. V lost 5 bases to trimming and J lost 1 base; unmatched junction nucleotides: 6. The CDR3: CASSVGQGRQETQYF. The DNA for the CDR3 is TGTGCCAGCAGCGTCGGACAGGGCCGCCAAGAGACCCAGTACTTC.

On this clone itself: Other DNA sequences of this sample code for an identical CDR3. The chain combines TRBV28 with TRBJ1-2; weak D call: TRBD1 (6 bases). This CDR3 is 13 amino acids long. V was shortened by 2 bases and J by 5 bases, with 9 bases between the two germline ends. CDR1 and CDR2 from the germline V gene are MDHEN and SYDVKM. CDR3 coding DNA: TGTGCCAGCAGTTTAGGTCAGGGGTATGGCTACACCTTC. Translated: CASSLGQGYGYTF.

The V call is TRBV5-4, the J call TRBJ2-3; D is undetermined. Trimming removed 0 bases from V and 4 bases from J, with 9 bases in between. The germline V gene encodes CDR1 SGHNT and CDR2 YYREEE (reference sequence). The CDR3 covers 14 residues. This chain's CDR3 is CASSLVAGADTQYF. CDR3 bases: TGTGCCAGCAGCTTGGTGGCAGGCGCAGATACGCAGTATTTT.